The present T cell receptor (beta chain) was sequenced within a study of monozygotic twins with inflammatory bowel disease. CDR3 size: 13 residues. Germline V gene data show CDR1 as SQVTM and CDR2 as ANQGSEA. Notes on this clonotype: Its antigen is as yet unknown.

Following a re-call of the 5' RACE reads, TCRdb has one entry per CDR3 protein and lacks DNA. This table holds 140,000 to 150,000 distinct CDR3 sequences. Broader study findings: Immunosuppressive treatment differences may have increased patient repertoire variability. Fewer clonotypes were shared with others by IBD patients than by healthy twins, especially with disease activity.

V gene TRBV29-1 combines with J gene TRBJ2-1. The specimen was blood. The origin of this receptor is a human donor with ulcerative colitis or Crohn's disease, or a healthy co-twin of an affected twin (not recorded which). CDR3 loop: CSVEDRAYNEQFF.